The entry that follows covers one TCR beta chain sequence. This record belongs to a study of radiotherapy plus CTLA-4 blockade in lung cancer. Profiling relied on immunoSEQ multiplex PCR, and the TCRdb table lists in-frame clones only, not all of them. Of about 90,000 clones listed, roughly four fifths are singletons. The CDR3 loop spans 14 amino acids. The germline gives CDR1 SEHNR, CDR2 FQNEAQ (reference sequence). Deletions cut 5 bases from V and 2 bases from J, with 13 bases between. The source is a human donor with non-small cell lung cancer that progressed on radiotherapy plus ipilimumab. The sample was peripheral blood, taken from a patient treated with radiotherapy plus ipilimumab. The rearrangement links TRBV7-9 to TRBJ2-7; D possibly corresponds to TRBD1 (6 bases). Here the CDR3 DNA reads TGTGCCAGCAGCCATCCCACAGGGACCTACGAGCAGTACTTC. It encodes CASSHPTGTYEQYF.